This is a list of T cell receptor beta chains from one sample in a study of post-analysis software for immune sequencing data. TCRdb re-derived calls from the PCR reads in MiXCR, one entry per CDR3 protein. In the table there are about 500,000 distinct CDR3 sequences, nearly 45% of which are singletons. Sequences were obtained from blood. These receptors all come from a girl aged 5-17 years with multiple sclerosis. The CDR3 runs from the conserved cysteine through the conserved F or W. The order of the fields is D gene, V gene, J gene, clone size, CDR3 protein, CDR3 DNA. A D gene is named only where the DNA matches it firmly. Size is stated for part of the rows, as once, few or many counts, or as a class when the clone is expanded.

D gene: .; V gene: TRBV9; J gene: TRBJ2-7; clone size: .; CDR3 protein: CASSVEGGVSYEQYF; CDR3 DNA: TGTGCCAGCAGCGTAGAAGGTGGGGTGTCCTACGAGCAGTACTTC
D gene: TRBD1; V gene: TRBV2; J gene: TRBJ2-3; clone size: .; CDR3 protein: CAGSGQGRTDTQYF; CDR3 DNA: TGTGCCGGCAGTGGACAGGGACGCACAGATACGCAGTATTTT
D gene: .; V gene: TRBV28; J gene: TRBJ2-4; clone size: .; CDR3 protein: CASIGMIRAGNIQYF; CDR3 DNA: TGTGCCAGCATTGGTATGATCAGGGCCGGAAACATTCAGTACTTC
D gene: .; V gene: TRBV20-1; J gene: TRBJ2-1; clone size: .; CDR3 protein: CSARLSAVDYNEQFF; CDR3 DNA: TGCAGTGCTAGACTGTCGGCGGTAGACTACAATGAGCAGTTCTTC
D gene: .; V gene: TRBV12-3/TRBV12-4; J gene: TRBJ2-5; clone size: .; CDR3 protein: CASSPPVGGFQETQYF; CDR3 DNA: TGTGCCAGCAGTCCCCCGGTGGGGGGCTTCCAAGAGACCCAGTACTTC
D gene: .; V gene: TRBV9; J gene: TRBJ2-3; clone size: few; CDR3 protein: CASSAGRERAQYF; CDR3 DNA: TGTGCCAGCAGCGCCGGACGGGAACGAGCGCAGTATTTT
D gene: TRBD2; V gene: TRBV4-2; J gene: TRBJ2-1; clone size: few; CDR3 protein: CASSQDMGLASNEQFF; CDR3 DNA: TGTGCCAGCAGCCAAGATATGGGACTAGCGTCGAATGAGCAGTTCTTC
D gene: TRBD2; V gene: TRBV7-9; J gene: TRBJ2-7; clone size: .; CDR3 protein: CASSSRTGLAGAYEQYF; CDR3 DNA: TGTGCCAGCAGCTCCAGAACAGGACTAGCGGGAGCCTACGAGCAGTACTTC
D gene: TRBD1; V gene: TRBV7-2; J gene: TRBJ2-7; clone size: few; CDR3 protein: CASFYMPGTGDYEQYF; CDR3 DNA: TGTGCCAGCTTCTATATGCCCGGGACAGGGGACTACGAGCAGTACTTC
D gene: .; V gene: TRBV5-1; J gene: TRBJ2-1; clone size: .; CDR3 protein: CASSFPGLQFF; CDR3 DNA: TGCGCCAGCAGCTTCCCGGGACTCCAGTTCTTC
D gene: .; V gene: TRBV4-1; J gene: TRBJ2-3; clone size: .; CDR3 protein: CAGSQDAGFWSQYF; CDR3 DNA: TGCGCCGGCAGCCAAGATGCGGGGTTCTGGTCGCAGTATTTT
D gene: .; V gene: TRBV7-3; J gene: TRBJ1-2; clone size: .; CDR3 protein: CASSLKGGYGYTF; CDR3 DNA: TGTGCCAGCAGCTTAAAGGGGGGGTATGGCTACACCTTC
D gene: TRBD2; V gene: TRBV4-2; J gene: TRBJ2-7; clone size: .; CDR3 protein: CASSQELSGRFDEQYF; CDR3 DNA: TGTGCCAGCAGCCAAGAGCTGAGCGGGAGATTCGACGAGCAGTACTTC
D gene: .; V gene: TRBV5-1; J gene: TRBJ2-7; clone size: once; CDR3 protein: CASSLGLRSKALHEQYF; CDR3 DNA: TGCGCCAGCAGCTTGGGCCTGAGGAGCAAGGCCCTCCACGAGCAGTACTTC
D gene: .; V gene: TRBV7-2; J gene: TRBJ1-1; clone size: once; CDR3 protein: CASSLNPQGAFF; CDR3 DNA: TGTGCCAGCAGCTTAAATCCGCAGGGAGCTTTCTTT